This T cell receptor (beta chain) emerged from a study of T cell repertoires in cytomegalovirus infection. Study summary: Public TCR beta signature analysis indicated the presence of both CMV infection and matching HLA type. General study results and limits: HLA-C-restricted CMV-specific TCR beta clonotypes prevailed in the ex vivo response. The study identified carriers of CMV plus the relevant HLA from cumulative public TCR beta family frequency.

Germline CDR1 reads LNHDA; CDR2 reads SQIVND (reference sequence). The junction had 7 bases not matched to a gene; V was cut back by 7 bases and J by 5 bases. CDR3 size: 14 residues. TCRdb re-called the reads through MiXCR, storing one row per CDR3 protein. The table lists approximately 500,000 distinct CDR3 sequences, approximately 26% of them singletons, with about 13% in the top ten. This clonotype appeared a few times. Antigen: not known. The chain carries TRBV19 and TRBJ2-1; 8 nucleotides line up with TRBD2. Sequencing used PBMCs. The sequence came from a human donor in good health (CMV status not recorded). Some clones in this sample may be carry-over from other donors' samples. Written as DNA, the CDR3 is TGTGCCAGTAAGGAGCGGGAGTCCCACAATGAGCAGTTCTTC. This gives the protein CASKERESHNEQFF.